This T cell receptor beta chain appears in the sequencing data of a study of blood T cell repertoires in COVID-19. Trimming took 2 bases from V and 10 from J, leaving 8 bases between them. The CDR3 length is 12 residues. Germline assignment: CDR1 WSHSY and CDR2 SAAADI. Measured with immunoSEQ multiplex PCR; TCRdb has only the in-frame clones, and not every one. The repertoire holds around 260,000 clones, with roughly 84% as singletons. The rearrangement uses TRBV10-2 and TRBJ1-4; D is unresolved. The source is a human donor with COVID-19, enrolled during active disease. The donor label of this sample is uncertain. The sample taken for sequencing was peripheral blood. CDR3 protein: CASSEEGGKLFF. In nucleotides, the CDR3 is TGCGCCAGCAGTGAGGAGGGAGGAAAACTGTTTTTT.